The rows below give T cell receptor beta chains drawn from one sample of a study of blood T cells in healthy people across ages. Each CDR3 protein gets one entry after TCRdb re-called the 5' RACE reads with MiXCR. This table has hundreds of thousands of distinct CDR3 sequences, about 52% appearing once. The specimen sequenced was blood. The receptors stem from a woman aged 55 to 70 in good health. CDR3s include the opening cysteine and the closing phenylalanine or tryptophan. A D gene is named only where the DNA matches it firmly. Some rows have no size entry. The others give once, few or many, or a class for an expanded clone.

J gene: TRBJ2-1; V gene: TRBV6-5; clone size: NA; D gene: NA; CDR3 DNA: TGTGCCAGTGGGGAGTACAATGAGCAGTTCTTC; CDR3 protein: CASGEYNEQFF
J gene: TRBJ2-5; V gene: TRBV10-3; clone size: NA; D gene: NA; CDR3 DNA: TGTGCCATCAGTGAGTCCTTGGGGGCGGACCAAGAGACCCAGTACTTC; CDR3 protein: CAISESLGADQETQYF
J gene: TRBJ2-7; V gene: TRBV7-2; clone size: few; D gene: TRBD2; CDR3 DNA: TGTGCCAGCAGCTTAGACCATTCGGGGGGGGCCCAGTACTTC; CDR3 protein: CASSLDHSGGAQYF
J gene: TRBJ2-1; V gene: TRBV7-2; clone size: NA; D gene: NA; CDR3 DNA: TGTGCCAGCAGCCAGACGCCTGTGGGAGCAGGGGCCAATGAGCAGTTCTTC; CDR3 protein: CASSQTPVGAGANEQFF
J gene: TRBJ2-7; V gene: TRBV7-2; clone size: NA; D gene: NA; CDR3 DNA: TGTGCCAGCAGCCCACAGTTAATCTCCTACGAGCAGTACTTC; CDR3 protein: CASSPQLISYEQYF
J gene: TRBJ2-1; V gene: TRBV9; clone size: NA; D gene: NA; CDR3 DNA: TGTGCCAGCAGCGTAGCGCCTACCAGCAATGAGCAGTTCTTC; CDR3 protein: CASSVAPTSNEQFF
J gene: TRBJ2-1; V gene: TRBV5-1; clone size: NA; D gene: NA; CDR3 DNA: TGCGCCAGCAGCTTGGGAAGCTTTTACTACAATGAGCAGTTCTTC; CDR3 protein: CASSLGSFYYNEQFF
J gene: TRBJ1-2; V gene: TRBV29-1; clone size: few; D gene: TRBD1; CDR3 DNA: TGCAGCGTTGAAGATGACCCGGGACAGGGGACCGCTAACTATGGCTACACCTTC; CDR3 protein: CSVEDDPGQGTANYGYTF
J gene: TRBJ2-7; V gene: TRBV28; clone size: few; D gene: NA; CDR3 DNA: TGTGCCAGCAGTTTGGGAGGGGGCAAGAGCTCCTACGAGCAGTACTTC; CDR3 protein: CASSLGGGKSSYEQYF
J gene: TRBJ2-7; V gene: TRBV7-3; clone size: NA; D gene: NA; CDR3 DNA: TGTGCCAGCAGACGGGACCCAAGCTCCTTCGAGCAGTACTTC; CDR3 protein: CASRRDPSSFEQYF
J gene: TRBJ2-7; V gene: TRBV6-5; clone size: few; D gene: NA; CDR3 DNA: TGTGCCAGCAGACCCGGGACGATCTACGAGCAGTACTTC; CDR3 protein: CASRPGTIYEQYF
J gene: TRBJ2-7; V gene: TRBV20-1; clone size: once; D gene: TRBD1; CDR3 DNA: TGCAGTGCTAGCCCAGGGACAGACCGCTCCTACGAGCAGTACTTC; CDR3 protein: CSASPGTDRSYEQYF
J gene: TRBJ2-1; V gene: TRBV27; clone size: NA; D gene: NA; CDR3 DNA: TGTGCCAGCAGTCCCCGGACAGTAGCCTACAATGAGCAGTTCTTC; CDR3 protein: CASSPRTVAYNEQFF
J gene: TRBJ2-7; V gene: TRBV29-1; clone size: NA; D gene: NA; CDR3 DNA: TGCAGCGTTGCCCCCGACAGTTATCGTAGCTCCTACGAGCAGTACTTC; CDR3 protein: CSVAPDSYRSSYEQYF
J gene: TRBJ2-5; V gene: TRBV4-2; clone size: NA; D gene: NA; CDR3 DNA: TGTGCCAGCAGCCAAGATAGGGGCCGGGGCGAGGAGACCCAGTACTTC; CDR3 protein: CASSQDRGRGEETQYF
J gene: TRBJ1-5; V gene: TRBV6-2/TRBV6-3; clone size: NA; D gene: NA; CDR3 DNA: TGTGCCAGCAGTTACTCGACCAGGGCGGGCAATCAGCCCCAGCATTTT; CDR3 protein: CASSYSTRAGNQPQHF
J gene: TRBJ2-2; V gene: TRBV25-1; clone size: many; D gene: NA; CDR3 DNA: TGTGCCAGCAGTGACTTGGGGGAAACCGGGGAGCTGTTTTTT; CDR3 protein: CASSDLGETGELFF
J gene: TRBJ2-5; V gene: TRBV7-2; clone size: few; D gene: TRBD2; CDR3 DNA: TGTGCCAGCAGCTTCGACCCGCGACTAGCGAGCCAAGAGACCCAGTACTTC; CDR3 protein: CASSFDPRLASQETQYF
J gene: TRBJ2-7; V gene: TRBV6-1; clone size: few; D gene: TRBD1; CDR3 DNA: TGTGCCAGCAGAATCGGGACAGGGGGCTACGAGCAGTACTTC; CDR3 protein: CASRIGTGGYEQYF
J gene: TRBJ2-7; V gene: TRBV20-1; clone size: NA; D gene: TRBD2; CDR3 DNA: TGCAGTGCTGGAGATGCTAGCGGTCCAGGCTACGAGCAGTACTTC; CDR3 protein: CSAGDASGPGYEQYF
J gene: TRBJ2-7; V gene: TRBV5-1; clone size: few; D gene: TRBD1; CDR3 DNA: TGCGCCAGCAGCTTGGCCTGGGGACAGGACTACGAGCAGTACTTC; CDR3 protein: CASSLAWGQDYEQYF
J gene: TRBJ2-7; V gene: TRBV6-1; clone size: few; D gene: TRBD2; CDR3 DNA: TGTGCCAGCACTGTAGCGGGAGGGAACTACGAGCAGTACTTC; CDR3 protein: CASTVAGGNYEQYF
J gene: TRBJ2-1; V gene: TRBV7-9; clone size: once; D gene: NA; CDR3 DNA: TGTGCCAGCAGCCGGAGGGGAGGTGTGACTAGGGCAGCCAATGAGCAGTTCTTC; CDR3 protein: CASSRRGGVTRAANEQFF
J gene: TRBJ2-3; V gene: TRBV7-2; clone size: NA; D gene: TRBD2; CDR3 DNA: TGTGCCAGCAGCTTACGACTAGCGGTGCCTAGAGGATCGCAGTATTTT; CDR3 protein: CASSLRLAVPRGSQYF
J gene: TRBJ1-1; V gene: TRBV5-1; clone size: NA; D gene: NA; CDR3 DNA: TGCGCCAGCAGCTCCCCGGGGTCTGAAGCTTTCTTT; CDR3 protein: CASSSPGSEAFF
J gene: TRBJ2-2; V gene: TRBV5-1; clone size: NA; D gene: TRBD1; CDR3 DNA: TGCGCCAGCAGCTCCTACAGGGGCCCGAACACCGGGGAGCTGTTTTTT; CDR3 protein: CASSSYRGPNTGELFF
J gene: TRBJ2-5; V gene: TRBV25-1; clone size: NA; D gene: NA; CDR3 DNA: TGTGCCAGCAGCAGAGCTTACGGGCACTACTTC; CDR3 protein: CASSRAYGHYF
J gene: TRBJ2-7; V gene: TRBV12-3/TRBV12-4; clone size: NA; D gene: TRBD2; CDR3 DNA: TGTGCCAGCAGCGCGGGAGGCTCCTACGAGCAGTACTTC; CDR3 protein: CASSAGGSYEQYF
J gene: TRBJ1-6; V gene: TRBV7-9; clone size: NA; D gene: NA; CDR3 DNA: TGTGCCAGCAGCCCAGGGCAGGGTGATAATTCACCCCTCCACTTT; CDR3 protein: CASSPGQGDNSPLHF
J gene: TRBJ2-1; V gene: TRBV7-3; clone size: NA; D gene: TRBD2; CDR3 DNA: TGTGCCAGCAGCCGGGGACTAGCGGTAAGCTCCTACAATGAGCAGTTCTTC; CDR3 protein: CASSRGLAVSSYNEQFF
J gene: TRBJ2-5; V gene: TRBV7-9; clone size: NA; D gene: NA; CDR3 DNA: TGTGCCAGCAGCTTAGCTACCCCGGAGACCCAGTACTTC; CDR3 protein: CASSLATPETQYF
J gene: TRBJ2-3; V gene: TRBV29-1; clone size: few; D gene: NA; CDR3 DNA: TGCAGCGTTGGGACTTCCATTAGGGCAGATACGCAGTATTTT; CDR3 protein: CSVGTSIRADTQYF
J gene: TRBJ1-1; V gene: TRBV7-9; clone size: many; D gene: NA; CDR3 DNA: TGTGCCAGCTTGGGGGACACTGAAGCTTTCTTT; CDR3 protein: CASLGDTEAFF